Sequencing of this TCR beta chain was carried out in a study of follicular helper T cells after annual influenza vaccination. Study-wide background: After each seasonal flu vaccination, blood came on days 0, 7 and 28. Across the 2013-2014, 2014-2015 and 2015-2016 vaccination seasons, some subjects were resampled.

V trimming: 2 bases; J trimming: 7 bases; junction bases outside the gene matches: 12. Per germline, CDR1 SNHLY and CDR2 FYNNEI. CDR3 length: 16 residues. This table comes from immunoSEQ multiplex PCR, and its TCRdb copy is limited to in-frame clones, with some not included. The sample has about 11,000 clones; approximately 79% are singletons. The source was CXCR5- memory CD4+ T cells sorted from blood, collected 6 weeks after influenza vaccination. The sequence derives from an adult who received the influenza vaccine. The J gene is TRBJ1-2, the V gene TRBV2; 8 nucleotides line up with TRBD1. The CDR3 nucleotides are TGTGCCAGCAGTGAAAGTCCCCGGACAGGGTCGCGTGGCTACACCTTC. It encodes CASSESPRTGSRGYTF.